The present T cell receptor (beta chain) was sequenced within a study of blood T cell repertoires in COVID-19. The wider study: T cells, B-cell-depleted T cells, or PBMCs provided the cDNA or gDNA that served as material.

TCRdb keeps only in-frame clones here, not all; method: immunoSEQ multiplex PCR. In the table there are tens of thousands of clones, about 70% of which are singletons. The germline gives CDR1 KGHDR, CDR2 SFDVKD. CDR3 length: 13 residues. The germline V and J ends were trimmed by 4 bases and 8 bases, with 10 bases remaining between them. The chain has TRBV24-1 and TRBJ1-4; tentatively, D is TRBD1 (5 bases). The receptor comes from a woman in her sixties or seventies with acute or convalescent COVID-19. The sequencing input was peripheral blood. The CDR3 coding sequence is TGTGCCACCAGTGAGGGGGAGGACGAAAAACTGTTTTTT. Protein sequence: CATSEGEDEKLFF.